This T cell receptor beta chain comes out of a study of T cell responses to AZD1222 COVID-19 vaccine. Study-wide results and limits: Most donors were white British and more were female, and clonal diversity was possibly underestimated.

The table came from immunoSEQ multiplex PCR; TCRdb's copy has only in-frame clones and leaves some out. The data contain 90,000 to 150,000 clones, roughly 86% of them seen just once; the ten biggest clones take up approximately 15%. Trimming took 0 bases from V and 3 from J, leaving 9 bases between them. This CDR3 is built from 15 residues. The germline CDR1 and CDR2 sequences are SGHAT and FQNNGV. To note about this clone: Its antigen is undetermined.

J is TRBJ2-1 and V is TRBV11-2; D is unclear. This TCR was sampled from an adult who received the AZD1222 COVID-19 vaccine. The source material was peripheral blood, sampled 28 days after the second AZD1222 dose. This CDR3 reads CASSLDRGGYNEQFF. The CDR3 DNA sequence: TGTGCCAGCAGCTTAGACCGAGGTGGCTACAATGAGCAGTTCTTC.